These 7 T cell receptor beta chains share one sample of origin, sequenced in a study of T cells in Graves' hyperthyroidism and ophthalmopathy. Amplification targeted TCR beta CDR3 regions from RNA transcripts. A first-round RT-PCR of the TCR CDR3 used the HTBI primer set. In TCRdb, the multiplex PCR reads were re-called with MiXCR into one record per CDR3 protein. The repertoire holds 750,000 to 950,000 distinct CDR3 sequences, roughly 40% seen once, with about 8.9% in the top ten. Sequencing was carried out using blood. These receptors were taken from a man between 18 and 29 years old with Graves' hyperthyroidism.

This clonotype was detected ten times or more. The chain recombines TRBV11-1 with TRBJ2-6, with a tentative D call TRBD1 (5 bases). Trimming left V 10 bases short and J 4 bases short, with 11 bases between. The CDR3 runs 13 residues. Per the germline V gene, CDR1 is SGHAT and CDR2 is FQDESV (reference sequence). Here the CDR3 DNA reads TGTGCCACAAGGGGTACCGGGGCCAACGTCCTGACTTTC. The encoded protein is CATRGTGANVLTF.

Comment on this clonotype: Since a much larger clone is just one base distant, this may be a read error. V and J are TRBV7-9 and TRBJ1-5, with D maybe TRBD1 (5 bases). Germline CDR1 and CDR2: SEHNR and FQNEAQ (reference sequence). V was trimmed by 9 bases and J by 3 bases, leaving 12 bases between them. This CDR3 has 13 residues. CDR3 sequence: CARSRGVNQPQHF. The CDR3 bases are TGTGCCAGGTCCCGGGGGGTCAATCAGCCCCAGCATTTT.

This clonotype came up a few times. The gene calls are TRBV7-8 and TRBJ2-2; 11 positions match TRBD1. This CDR3 is 19 amino acids long. J gave up 0 bases and V 5 bases, and 11 bases lay outside the gene matches. Per the germline V gene, CDR1 is SGHVS and CDR2 is FQNEAQ. In nucleotides, the CDR3 is TGTGCCAGCAGCGGAACGGACAGGGGGCGCTTCCCGAACACCGGGGAGCTGTTTTTT. Its protein is CASSGTDRGRFPNTGELFF.

The gene calls are TRBV5-1 and TRBJ2-2; D is unresolved. With 1 base removed from V and 0 bases from J, the gap between germline ends came to 10 bases. The CDR3 is made up of 16 amino acids. From germline, CDR1 is SGHRS and CDR2 YFSETQ. Written as DNA, the CDR3 is TGCGCCAGCAGCTTGTTAGGTTCCGCGAACACCGGGGAGCTGTTTTTT. It codes for CASSLLGSANTGELFF.

Only a few counts were recorded for this clonotype. This rearrangement joins TRBV6-1 to TRBJ1-1, with D maybe TRBD1 (6 bases). From germline, CDR1 is MNHNS and CDR2 SASEGT. V was trimmed by 9 bases and J by 4 bases, leaving 12 bases between them. The CDR3 spans 12 residues. CDR3 DNA: TGTGCCAGTCAGAGGGGGACCACTGAAGCTTTCTTT. This sequence encodes CASQRGTTEAFF.

Remarks on this clonotype: The junction shows a germline mismatch at one end, possibly a read error. The chain combines TRBV29-1 with TRBJ1-1; D might be TRBD1 (5 bases). CDR1 and CDR2 from the germline V gene are SQVTM and ANQGSEA. The CDR3 spans 13 residues. The CDR3 region has the DNA TGCAGCGTTGAAGATCGGGAGGACACTGAAGCTATCTTT. It codes for CSVEDREDTEAIF. Drawing the rest from reference TRBV29-1 and TRBJ1-1, the complete variable domain is SAVISQKPSRDICQRGTSLTIQCQVDSQVTMMFWYRQQPGQSLTLIATANQGSEATYESGFVIDKFPISRPNLTFSTLTVSNMSPEDSSIYLCSVEDREDTEAIFGQGTRLTVV.

The V call is TRBV5-1, the J call TRBJ2-5, with a tentative D call TRBD2 (7 bases). Germline V gene lookup returns CDR1 SGHRS and CDR2 YFSETQ. V lost 4 bases and J 4 bases, leaving 20 bases between the germline ends. There are 16 residues in the CDR3. CDR3 bases: TGCGCCAGCAGCGCGGGGGCAGGACCCCCCGGAGAGACCCAGTACTTC. This translates into CASSAGAGPPGETQYF.